The clone carrying this T cell receptor beta chain occurred many times. Antigen unknown. After removal of 2 bases from V and 1 base from J, the junction contained 0 bases not matched to a gene. The CDR3 length is 14 residues. CDR1 SGHTA and CDR2 FQGTGA come from the germline V gene. The method for making cDNA was 5'RACE, and it used 10-nucleotide random UMIs. TCRdb independently ran MiXCR on the 5' RACE reads; one entry per CDR3 protein. The sample carries 45,000 to 60,000 distinct CDR3 sequences, 3.6% recorded once. This entry is derived from a study of neurological immune-mediated disorders. Background on the study: There were some 35 multiple sclerosis patients; around 31 were relapsing-remitting and 3 were secondary progressive.

Study conclusions and caveats: Private repertoires in all groups were suggested, as expanded clones shared no CDR3 amino acid sequences across subjects.

Sequencing was done on a sample of PBMCs. The rearrangement links TRBV7-3 to TRBJ2-7, with 9 bases aligning to TRBD1. The receptor was derived from a man aged 25-40 years with multiple sclerosis. The DNA of the CDR3 is TGTGCCAGCAGCTTAGGGACAGGGTCCTACGAGCAGTACTTC. Its protein product is CASSLGTGSYEQYF. The variable domain in full, with the rest retrieved from reference TRBV7-3 and TRBJ2-7, is GAGVSQTPSNKVTEKGKYVELRCDPISGHTALYWYRQSLGQGPEFLIYFQGTGAADDSGLPNDRFFAVRPEGSVSTLKIQRTERGDSAVYLCASSLGTGSYEQYFGPGTRLTVT.